Listed below are T cell receptor beta chains from one sample, sequenced in a study of T-cell reconstitution after alpha-beta-depleted transplantation in children. TCRdb reprocessed the PCR reads with MiXCR, giving one entry per CDR3 protein. In the table there are 40,000 to 55,000 distinct CDR3 sequences, about 10% of which are singletons. This sample comprised PBMCs, mostly from graft donor cells, obtained 60 days after TCRalphabeta/CD19-depleted stem cell transplant. Source of these receptors: a male patient aged 2 to 10 who had a stem cell transplant for chronic granulomatous disease, so the T cells may come from the graft donor. Each CDR3 is given with its conserved first and last residue. Fields, in order: J gene, clone size, V gene, D gene, CDR3 protein, CDR3 DNA. The D gene is left open where the match is weak. Size is omitted from some rows. Given values are once, few, many or a class for expanded clones.

>TRBJ1-5|many|TRBV6-2/TRBV6-3|.
CASSKGVISQPQHF
TGTGCCAGCAGCAAAGGGGTAATCAGTCAGCCCCAGCATTTT
>TRBJ2-1|many|TRBV4-1|.
CASSQELGASSYNEQFF
TGCGCCAGCAGCCAAGAGTTGGGAGCGTCCTCCTACAATGAGCAGTTCTTC
>TRBJ2-5|many|TRBV15|TRBD2
CATSRDEPGLAGETQYF
TGTGCCACCAGCAGAGATGAGCCGGGACTAGCGGGAGAGACCCAGTACTTC
>TRBJ2-4|many|TRBV14|.
CASSRVGFTRQYF
TGTGCCAGCAGCCGGGTCGGATTTACGAGGCAGTACTTC
>TRBJ2-3|many|TRBV9|TRBD2
CASSVAGGPIDTQYF
TGTGCCAGCAGCGTAGCGGGAGGGCCGATAGATACGCAGTATTTT
>TRBJ1-3|many|TRBV7-2|.
CASSLGLSSGNTIYF
TGTGCCAGCAGCTTAGGTCTAAGCTCTGGAAACACCATATATTTT
>TRBJ1-2|few|TRBV7-9|.
CASSLVVGYGYTF
TGTGCCAGCAGCTTAGTCGTGGGTTATGGCTACACCTTC
>TRBJ2-5|many|TRBV21-1|.
CASSKVRTRGETQYF
TGTGCCAGCAGCAAAGTAAGGACTAGGGGAGAGACCCAGTACTTC
>TRBJ2-6|many|TRBV27|.
CASPPEGNSGANVLTF
TGTGCCAGCCCGCCAGAGGGGAACTCTGGGGCCAACGTCCTGACTTTC
>TRBJ2-7|many|TRBV15|.
CATSRDRGGGNYEQYF
TGTGCCACCAGCAGAGACCGGGGCGGCGGGAACTACGAGCAGTACTTC
>TRBJ1-1|many|TRBV12-5|TRBD1
CASGLEGQGAEAFF
TGTGCTAGTGGTTTGGAAGGACAGGGGGCTGAAGCTTTCTTT
>TRBJ2-7|many|TRBV11-2|TRBD2
CASSLVWREGMTYEQYF
TGTGCCAGCAGCTTAGTCTGGCGGGAGGGAATGACCTACGAGCAGTACTTC
>TRBJ2-1|.|TRBV5-1|.
CASSLPGVLLSNEQFF
TGCGCCAGCAGCTTACCAGGGGTCCTCCTATCGAATGAGCAGTTCTTC
>TRBJ1-2|many|TRBV4-2|.
CASSQDLGDGYTF
TGTGCCAGCAGCCAAGATTTGGGGGACGGCTACACCTTC
>TRBJ2-3|.|TRBV7-9|.
CASSLEGGGTQYF
TGTGCCAGCAGCTTAGAGGGCGGCGGGACGCAGTATTTT
>TRBJ2-2|.|TRBV11-3|.
CASSNPYGVYTGELFF
TGTGCCAGCAGCAACCCATACGGGGTCTACACCGGGGAGCTGTTTTTT
>TRBJ2-3|many|TRBV12-3/TRBV12-4|TRBD2
CASSLARTSGRGTDTQYF
TGTGCCAGCAGTTTAGCTAGGACTAGCGGGAGAGGTACAGATACGCAGTATTTT
>TRBJ2-1|many|TRBV5-1|.
CASSLKLAGVSGHEQFF
TGCGCCAGCAGCTTGAAACTCGCGGGTGTGTCTGGGCATGAGCAGTTCTTC
>TRBJ2-3|many|TRBV7-9|TRBD2
CASSLGEGYTDTQYF
TGTGCCAGCAGCTTAGGGGAGGGATACACAGATACGCAGTATTTT
>TRBJ2-1|many|TRBV12-3/TRBV12-4|TRBD1
CASRPQGAGASYNEQFF
TGTGCCAGCAGGCCTCAGGGGGCCGGGGCCTCCTACAATGAGCAGTTCTTC
>TRBJ2-5|many|TRBV19|TRBD2
CARGTSGRPNGETQYF
TGTGCCAGGGGAACTAGCGGGAGGCCCAACGGCGAGACCCAGTACTTC
>TRBJ1-1|many|TRBV4-2|.
CASSQLMGSTEAFF
TGTGCCAGCAGCCAGCTTATGGGGAGCACTGAAGCTTTCTTT
>TRBJ2-1|few|TRBV3-1|.
CASCQESIFGEQFF
TGTGCCTCCTGCCAAGAGAGTATTTTCGGTGAGCAGTTCTTC
>TRBJ1-4|many|TRBV20-1|.
CSAYREEGANEKLFF
TGCAGTGCATACAGGGAAGAAGGCGCGAATGAAAAACTGTTTTTT
>TRBJ2-7|many|TRBV3-1|.
CASGGRTFYEQYF
TGTGCCAGCGGGGGCAGGACATTCTACGAGCAGTACTTC
>TRBJ1-1|many|TRBV4-3|.
CASSHPGRAEAFF
TGCGCCAGCAGCCACCCGGGAAGGGCTGAAGCTTTCTTT
>TRBJ2-1|many|TRBV5-1|TRBD2
CASSSAGLSYNEQFF
TGCGCCAGCAGCTCAGCGGGACTATCCTACAATGAGCAGTTCTTC
>TRBJ2-6|many|TRBV14|.
CASSHGLIPGADLGANVLTF
TGTGCCAGCAGCCATGGTCTGATCCCAGGGGCCGACCTTGGGGCCAACGTCCTGACTTTC
>TRBJ2-1|.|TRBV6-2/TRBV6-3|.
CASNSFNRYNEQFF
TGTGCCAGCAATAGCTTTAACCGATACAATGAGCAGTTCTTC
>TRBJ2-1|many|TRBV20-1|TRBD2
CSAREPGLADYNEQFF
TGCAGTGCTAGGGAACCGGGACTAGCGGATTACAATGAGCAGTTCTTC
>TRBJ1-2|many|TRBV7-9|.
CASTLTVNYGYTF
TGTGCCAGCACCCTTACCGTTAACTATGGCTACACCTTC
>TRBJ1-2|few|TRBV6-5|.
CASGAGGASGYTF
TGTGCCAGCGGGGCGGGGGGCGCATCTGGCTACACCTTC
>TRBJ2-7|many|TRBV5-1|.
CASSTTGPGHLYF
TGCGCCAGCAGCACTACCGGGCCGGGACATCTGTACTTC
>TRBJ1-4|many|TRBV12-3/TRBV12-4|.
CASSRNEKLFF
TGTGCCAGCAGTCGGAATGAAAAACTGTTTTTT
>TRBJ2-7|.|TRBV5-1|.
CASSLPGQGGFSYEQYF
TGCGCCAGCAGCCTACCGGGCCAGGGGGGTTTTTCATACGAGCAGTACTTC
>TRBJ2-7|few|TRBV11-2|.
CASRPGLYYEQYF
TGTGCCAGCAGGCCGGGACTGTACTACGAGCAGTACTTC
>TRBJ1-2|many|TRBV5-1|.
CASSHRTLYGYTF
TGCGCCAGCAGCCACAGGACACTCTATGGCTACACCTTC
>TRBJ2-6|few|TRBV2|.
CARTSSGANVLTF
TGTGCCAGGACGAGCTCTGGGGCCAACGTCCTGACTTTC
>TRBJ1-5|many|TRBV20-1|TRBD1
CSAPDRGNQPQHF
TGCAGTGCCCCCGACAGGGGGAATCAGCCCCAGCATTTT